The following is a T cell receptor beta chain sequence with its context. These data are taken from a study of T cells expressing NK-cell markers. TCRdb reprocessed the 5' RACE reads, keeping one entry per CDR3 protein, no DNA. This sample contains 500,000 to 700,000 distinct CDR3 sequences. The CDR3 totals 15 residues. CDR1 and CDR2 (germline): MNHNS, SASEGT. The source material was blood T cells: a sorted CD56 or NKG2C T cell subset, CD4+ or CD8+ T cells, or bulk PBMC T cells (not recorded which). The clonotype originates from a man younger than 35 in good health. The V call is TRBV6-1, the J call TRBJ2-5; TCRdb returns TRBD1, unconfirmable since there is no DNA. The CDR3 reads CASSQDRGFQETQYF.